Reported below is one T cell receptor (beta chain). The data were obtained in a study of T cell responses to AZD1222 COVID-19 vaccine. The data were produced by immunoSEQ multiplex PCR, yet TCRdb's version contains in-frame clones alone and is incomplete. The profile shows 90,000 to 120,000 clones, roughly 89% of them singletons. The length of the CDR3 is 13 residues. Germline V gene lookup returns CDR1 MNHNS and CDR2 SASEGT. Germline trimming cut 3 bases from V and 4 bases from J; bases unmatched to any gene: 2. The chain combines TRBV6-1 with TRBJ1-1; the match to TRBD1 covers 7 bases. This clonotype was obtained from an adult in good health. This material consisted of peripheral blood, taken on day 0 of AZD1222 vaccination. The CDR3 loop is CASSEGQSTEAFF. The CDR3 bases are TGTGCCAGCAGTGAGGGACAGTCCACTGAAGCTTTCTTT.